This T cell receptor beta chain is drawn from a study of T-cell memory formation after mild COVID-19. The table lists this clonotype with a count of one. In TCRdb, the 5' RACE reads were re-called with MiXCR into one record per CDR3 protein. The sample holds roughly 400,000 distinct CDR3 sequences, about a sixth seen once. Germline V gene data show CDR1 as SGDLS and CDR2 as YYNGEE. The trim removed 3 bases at V and 5 bases at J, leaving 8 bases unmatched. CDR3 length equals 18 residues. The TCR comes from a young man who had mild COVID-19 (a few samples of this study predate the infection). Cell type and time point are not known. The V call is TRBV9, the J call TRBJ2-1; TRBD2 matches at 16 bases. Sequenced: PBMCs or a T cell subset sorted from them (not recorded which). The CDR3 region has the DNA TGTGCCAGCAGCGCGGACCCGGGACTAGCGGGGGGGGACAATGAGCAGTTCTTC. As protein: CASSADPGLAGGDNEQFF.